The T cell receptor (beta chain) described here comes from a study of T cell repertoires in cytomegalovirus infection. As for the study in general: CMV epitopes, recently identified HLA-C-restricted and well-studied HLA-B-restricted, were used. Matching HLA type and CMV infection were both indicated by public TCR beta signatures.

This clonotype was found many times. Its antigen remains unknown. The V gene's germline CDR1 is SGHVS and CDR2 FNYEAQ. Trimming took 4 bases from V and 0 from J, leaving 16 bases between them. This CDR3 has 18 amino acids. TCRdb re-derived calls from the reads in MiXCR, one entry per CDR3 protein. Seen here are approximately 730,000 distinct CDR3 sequences, around a third observed once, and the top ten hold around a sixth. Study-level points and caveats: Predominance within the ex vivo response was attributable to HLA-C-restricted CMV-specific TCR beta clonotypes. Individuals carrying CMV plus the relevant HLA were identified by cumulative frequency of public TCR beta families.

Sequencing was performed on cultured PBMCs, taken from culture after CMV antigen stimulation. The rearrangement uses TRBV7-6 and TRBJ2-6; weak D call: TRBD1 (5 bases). This receptor was obtained from a human donor in good health (CMV status not recorded). Some clones in this sample may be carry-over from other donors' samples. The CDR3 DNA reads TGTGCCAGCAGCTCTGGGGCCGCCTCCCTCTCTGGGGCCAACGTCCTGACTTTC. Its protein is CASSSGAASLSGANVLTF.